The 32 T cell receptor beta chains in this list originate from one sample, sequenced in a study of shared clonotypes between healthy human individuals. Here immunoSEQ multiplex PCR was the method, and the copy in TCRdb shows in-frame clones only, minus some. The sample includes about 330,000 clones, 80% to 90% of them seen just once. Input material: memory CD8+ T cells sorted from blood. This sample's subset: CD45RO+ cells pooled with CCR7-negative TemRA cells. These receptors were collected from a man aged 18 to 29 in good health.

The chain recombines TRBV7-9 with TRBJ1-4; D gene unclear. The CDR3 length is 16 residues. Germline values: CDR1 SEHNR, CDR2 FQNEAQ (reference sequence). Trimming took 3 bases from V and 3 from J, leaving 14 bases between them. CDR3 protein: CASSFLREPANEKLFF. As DNA, the CDR3 is TGTGCCAGCAGCTTTCTCCGGGAGCCGGCTAATGAAAAACTGTTTTTT.

The chain links TRBV27 to TRBJ2-7; D uncertain. The V end lost 1 base, the J end lost 2 bases, and 9 bases lay between the germline ends. The CDR3 covers 14 residues. Per germline, CDR1 MNHEY and CDR2 SMNVEV (reference sequence). The CDR3 DNA sequence: TGTGCCAGCAGTTTATTAGGAGAACCCTACGAGCAGTACTTC. Its translation is CASSLLGEPYEQYF.

The rearrangement uses TRBV4-1 and TRBJ2-7; D might be TRBD1 (8 bases). The CDR3 is made up of 16 amino acids. V was pared by 1 base and J by 5 bases, with 18 bases between. Germline CDR1 is MGHRA and CDR2 is YSYEKL. The CDR3 DNA reads TGCGCCAGCAGCCAAGGGAGCGGGACAGGCGTCCACGAGCAGTACTTC. Encoded protein: CASSQGSGTGVHEQYF.

The chain carries TRBV14 and TRBJ2-3; D not resolved. The CDR3 runs to 13 residues. V was pared by 0 bases and J by 6 bases, with 7 bases between. CDR1 and CDR2 from the germline V gene are SGHDN and FVKESK. The CDR3 is CASSQDFLDTQYF. The CDR3 DNA follows: TGTGCCAGCAGCCAAGACTTCCTGGATACGCAGTATTTT.

The chain joins TRBV5-1 to TRBJ1-5, with 7 positions matching TRBD1. Germline V gene sequence: CDR1 SGHRS, CDR2 YFSETQ. V was pared by 4 bases and J by 6 bases, with 10 bases of the junction left unmatched. CDR3 length: 15 residues. CDR3 coding DNA: TGCGCCAGCAGCCTTTCCGGACAGGCGGGTCAGCCCCAGCATTTT. This gives the protein CASSLSGQAGQPQHF. Filled out from reference TRBV5-1 and TRBJ1-5, the complete variable domain reads KAGVTQTPRYLIKTRGQQVTLSCSPISGHRSVSWYQQTPGQGLQFLFEYFSETQRNKGNFPGRFSGRQFSNSRSEMNVSTLELGDSALYLCASSLSGQAGQPQHFGDGTRLSIL.

CDR3 coding DNA: TGTGCCAGCAGTGAGGGCAGGAGTTCCTACGAGCAGTACTTC. Its translation: CASSEGRSSYEQYF. This chain joins TRBV6-1 and TRBJ2-7, with D hard to call. Between the trimmed V and J ends, which lost 3 bases and 1 base, there was a span of 10 bases. The CDR3 consists of 14 residues. The germline V gene has CDR1 MNHNS and CDR2 SASEGT.

CDR3 in DNA: TGTGCCAGCAGTTTAGGACTAGCGCCTGATACGCAGTATTTT. Translated: CASSLGLAPDTQYF. This chain joins TRBV6-5 and TRBJ2-3, with 9 bases fitting TRBD2. The germline gives CDR1 MNHEY, CDR2 SVGAGI. V dropped 4 bases and J dropped 6; count of bases not matched to a gene: 5. The CDR3 has 14 residues.

This chain connects TRBV2 to TRBJ2-7, with D tentatively TRBD1 (6 bases). Trimming left V 5 bases short and J 4 bases short, with 12 bases between. There are 13 residues in the CDR3. Germline V lookup: CDR1 SNHLY, CDR2 FYNNEI. The CDR3 region is CASSYGQKYEQYF. CDR3 coding DNA: TGTGCCAGCAGTTACGGACAGAAATACGAGCAGTACTTC.

As regards this clone: Additional DNA sequences in this sample encode the identical CDR3. This chain connects TRBV27 to TRBJ2-7, with D possibly TRBD1 on 6 matching bases. Deletions cut 7 bases from V and 3 bases from J, with 13 bases between. Germline V gene lookup returns CDR1 MNHEY and CDR2 SMNVEV (reference sequence). The CDR3 length is 13 residues. The CDR3 DNA sequence: TGTGCCAGCAAACCCACAGGGATCTACGAGCAGTACTTC. This sequence encodes CASKPTGIYEQYF.

V usage is TRBV10-3 and J usage is TRBJ2-3; no reliable D call. The CDR3 runs 14 residues. Germline V gene data show CDR1 as ENHRY and CDR2 as SYGVKD. V shed 3 bases and J shed 3 bases, with 10 bases lying between them. CDR3 DNA sequence: TGTGCCATCAGTGACTCTCTTTTTACAGATACGCAGTATTTT. It yields the protein CAISDSLFTDTQYF.

The V and J genes are TRBV13 and TRBJ2-7, with TRBD2 matching 13 bases. This CDR3 has 18 residues. In germline, CDR1 is PRHDT, CDR2 FYEKMQ (reference sequence). The V segment lost 3 bases and the J segment 4 bases; nucleotides outside the gene matches: 12. CDR3 region: CASSLGLAGSPIEYEQYF. CDR3 in DNA: TGTGCCAGCAGCTTGGGACTAGCGGGGTCCCCGATTGAATACGAGCAGTACTTC.

Ten or more counts support this clone. The rearrangement links TRBV2 to TRBJ1-5; TRBD1 matches at 7 bases. In germline, CDR1 is SNHLY, CDR2 FYNNEI. There are 17 residues in the CDR3. After removal of 5 bases from V and 2 bases from J, the junction contained 12 bases not matched to a gene. CDR3 sequence reads: CASSYGTVEIGNQPQHF. In DNA form, the CDR3 reads TGTGCCAGCAGTTACGGGACAGTAGAAATAGGCAATCAGCCCCAGCATTTT.

The genes are TRBV19 and TRBJ2-3; D might be TRBD1 (6 bases). V gave up 2 bases and J gave up 4 bases, with 16 bases separating them. This CDR3 spans 16 amino acids. CDR1 and CDR2 (germline): LNHDA, SQIVND (reference sequence). CDR3: CASSIQWGHRPDTQYF. The CDR3 bases are TGTGCCAGTAGTATACAATGGGGACACCGTCCAGATACGCAGTATTTT.

Only one count was recorded for this clone. CDR3 protein: CASSLAENNEQFF. CDR3 in DNA: TGTGCCAGCAGCTTAGCAGAGAACAATGAGCAGTTCTTC. V gene TRBV7-9 combines with J gene TRBJ2-1; no clear D. V gave up 0 bases and J gave up 5 bases, with 5 bases separating them. CDR1 is SEHNR, CDR2 FQNEAQ, per germline (reference sequence). The CDR3 is 13 residues long.

This clone was counted many times. The chain combines TRBV11-2 with TRBJ2-2; D perhaps matches TRBD1 (5 bases). V was clipped by 3 bases and J by 1 base, with 6 bases between them. The CDR3 contains 14 residues. Germline V gene sequence: CDR1 SGHAT, CDR2 FQNNGV. The CDR3: CASSLQGNTGELFF. CDR3 bases: TGTGCCAGCAGCTTGCAGGGGAACACCGGGGAGCTGTTTTTT. Combining the CDR3 with reference TRBV11-2 and TRBJ2-2 gives the whole variable domain EAGVAQSPRYKIIEKRQSVAFWCNPISGHATLYWYQQILGQGPKLLIQFQNNGVVDDSQLPKDRFSAERLKGVDSTLKIQPAKLEDSAVYLCASSLQGNTGELFFGEGSRLTVL.

In its sample, this clone was seen once. The chain employs TRBV5-4 and TRBJ2-5; D ambiguous. The CDR3 runs to 13 residues. Trimming left V 0 bases short and J 3 bases short, with 6 bases between. CDR1 and CDR2 from the germline V gene are SGHNT and YYREEE (reference sequence). CDR3 sequence: CASSLEAEETQYF. CDR3 sequence (DNA): TGTGCCAGCAGCTTGGAGGCGGAAGAGACCCAGTACTTC.

Of note for this clone: This sample includes further DNA sequences coding for the same CDR3. The chain employs TRBV7-9 and TRBJ1-4; D remains unclear. The CDR3 length is 14 residues. Germline V gives CDR1 SEHNR, CDR2 FQNEAQ (reference sequence). With 6 bases removed from V and 5 bases from J, the gap between germline ends came to 13 bases. CDR3 amino acids: CASSPPLGNEKLFF. For the CDR3, the DNA is TGTGCCAGCAGTCCGCCCCTAGGGAATGAAAAACTGTTTTTT.

The chain employs TRBV4-1 and TRBJ2-7; a weak D match, TRBD1 (7 bases). The germline V gene has CDR1 MGHRA and CDR2 YSYEKL. Trimming pared 1 base from V and 2 bases from J, leaving 9 bases between. The CDR3 contains 14 residues. The CDR3 is CASSQGRGPYEQYF. For the CDR3, the DNA is TGCGCCAGCAGCCAAGGGAGGGGGCCCTACGAGCAGTACTTC.

The chain uses TRBV5-1 and TRBJ2-1; D possibly matches TRBD1 or TRBD2 (5 bases each). The CDR3 runs 16 residues. Germline V gene lookup returns CDR1 SGHRS and CDR2 YFSETQ. Trimming left V 2 bases short and J 4 bases short, with 16 bases between. CDR3 sequence reads: CASSLRWGRRYNEQFF. CDR3 DNA: TGCGCCAGCAGCTTAAGGTGGGGACGAAGGTACAATGAGCAGTTCTTC. The whole variable domain, filled in from reference TRBV5-1 and TRBJ2-1, reads KAGVTQTPRYLIKTRGQQVTLSCSPISGHRSVSWYQQTPGQGLQFLFEYFSETQRNKGNFPGRFSGRQFSNSRSEMNVSTLELGDSALYLCASSLRWGRRYNEQFFGPGTRLTVL.

The chain employs TRBV29-1 and TRBJ2-7; 7 bases are shared with TRBD2. J was trimmed by 2 bases and V by 5 bases; bases with no gene match: 3. The CDR3 length is 12 residues. Germline CDR1 and CDR2: SQVTM and ANQGSEA. The CDR3 region has the DNA TGCAGCGTTACTGGGACTACCTACGAGCAGTACTTC. Its translation: CSVTGTTYEQYF.

V gene TRBV4-1 combines with J gene TRBJ2-3; D is uncertain. Trimming took 0 bases from V and 0 from J, leaving 16 bases between them. Per germline, CDR1 MGHRA and CDR2 YSYEKL. The CDR3 spans 18 residues. CDR3 amino acids: CASSQEEWRSTSTDTQYF. CDR3 DNA sequence: TGCGCCAGCAGCCAAGAAGAGTGGAGAAGTACTAGCACAGATACGCAGTATTTT.

The V and J genes are TRBV6-1 and TRBJ2-2; possibly TRBD1 for D (5 bases). Germline V gene lookup returns CDR1 MNHNS and CDR2 SASEGT. V lost 2 bases, J lost 2 bases, and 12 bases lay in between. This CDR3 has 16 amino acids. In DNA, the CDR3 is TGTGCCAGCAGTGAATACTTGGGGCACAACACCGGGGAGCTGTTTTTT. This codes for CASSEYLGHNTGELFF.

The sample holds one count of this clone. The chain employs TRBV9 and TRBJ1-2; 8 nucleotides match TRBD1. The J segment lost 2 bases and the V segment lost 0 bases, leaving 6 bases of the junction unmatched. Germline V lookup: CDR1 SGDLS, CDR2 YYNGEE. The CDR3 extends over 16 amino acids. As DNA, the CDR3 is TGTGCCAGCAGCGTAGGGGACAGGATTTTCAACTATGGCTACACCTTC. It yields the protein CASSVGDRIFNYGYTF.

V gene TRBV4-1 combines with J gene TRBJ2-7; 11 positions match TRBD2. The V segment lost 5 bases and the J segment 4 bases; nucleotides outside the gene matches: 7. This CDR3 comprises 15 residues. Germline values: CDR1 MGHRA, CDR2 YSYEKL. The CDR3 reads CASSLAGTSGYEQYF. Written as DNA, the CDR3 is TGCGCCAGCAGCTTGGCCGGGACTAGCGGTTACGAGCAGTACTTC.

This clone was detected only a few times. V is TRBV2 and J is TRBJ1-5, with D unclear. This CDR3 is 13 amino acids long. Trimming stripped 2 bases from V and 6 bases from J, with 8 bases between. Germline CDR1 is SNHLY and CDR2 is FYNNEI. The CDR3 loop is CASSENWGQPQHF. CDR3 sequence (DNA): TGTGCCAGCAGTGAAAATTGGGGTCAGCCCCAGCATTTT.

This chain uses TRBV4-1 with TRBJ1-2; D ambiguous. V dropped 5 bases and J dropped 7 bases, with 17 bases sitting between them. Germline CDR1 MGHRA, CDR2 YSYEKL. The CDR3 runs 14 residues. CDR3 coding DNA: TGCGCCAGCAGCTTTGACGCAGGCTGGGGTGGCTACACCTTC. It specifies CASSFDAGWGGYTF.

The chain combines TRBV27 with TRBJ1-2; D gene unclear. CDR1 is MNHEY and CDR2 is SMNVEV in the germline V gene (reference sequence). This CDR3 spans 14 amino acids. V was trimmed by 6 bases and J by 8 bases, leaving 19 bases between them. This CDR3 is CASRGSRGVRGYTF. In DNA form, the CDR3 reads TGTGCCAGCAGGGGGAGTCGTGGAGTGCGAGGCTACACCTTC.

This chain connects TRBV7-2 to TRBJ2-7, with 8 bases that match TRBD2. CDR1 and CDR2 from the germline V gene are SGHTA and FQGNSA. V lost 2 bases and J lost 5; bases outside the gene matches: 8. This CDR3 comprises 15 residues. The CDR3 DNA follows: TGTGCCAGCAGCTTATGGCAGCGGGAGATCGACGAGCAGTACTTC. Amino acid sequence: CASSLWQREIDEQYF. Full variable domain (remainder filled in from reference TRBV7-2 and TRBJ2-7): GAGVSQSPSNKVTEKGKDVELRCDPISGHTALYWYRQSLGQGLEFLIYFQGNSAPDKSGLPSDRFSAERTGGSVSTLTIQRTQQEDSAVYLCASSLWQREIDEQYFGPGTRLTVT.

The rearrangement joins TRBV28 to TRBJ2-6; D is unresolved. V was cut by 3 bases and J by 3 bases, with 3 bases left in between. The CDR3 has 13 residues. Germline V gene data show CDR1 as MDHEN and CDR2 as SYDVKM. The CDR3 DNA sequence: TGTGCCAGCAGTTTTTATGGGGCCAACGTCCTGACTTTC. Amino acid sequence: CASSFYGANVLTF.

The chain recombines TRBV25-1 with TRBJ1-1; D uncertain. V lost 6 bases and J 5 bases, leaving 7 bases between the germline ends. The CDR3 totals 11 residues. Germline CDR1 MGHDK, CDR2 SYGVNS. This CDR3 is CASSVGTEAFF. In DNA, the CDR3 is TGTGCCAGCAGCGTGGGAACTGAAGCTTTCTTT.

This rearrangement joins TRBV10-1 to TRBJ2-5; D gene uncertain. V lost 11 bases and J 2 bases, leaving 9 bases between the germline ends. CDR1 is WNHNN and CDR2 is SYGVQD in the germline V gene (reference sequence). The CDR3 runs to 11 residues. CDR3 bases: TGCGCCGCGACCGCACAAGAGACCCAGTACTTC. It specifies CAATAQETQYF.

The J gene is TRBJ2-7, the V gene TRBV4-1; possibly TRBD1 for D (5 bases). The CDR3 has 15 amino acids. V lost 1 base to trimming and J lost 3 bases, with 13 bases between them. Germline CDR1 is MGHRA and CDR2 is YSYEKL. The CDR3 protein is CASSQVIRAGYEQYF. Here the CDR3 DNA reads TGCGCCAGCAGCCAAGTGATCAGGGCCGGCTACGAGCAGTACTTC.